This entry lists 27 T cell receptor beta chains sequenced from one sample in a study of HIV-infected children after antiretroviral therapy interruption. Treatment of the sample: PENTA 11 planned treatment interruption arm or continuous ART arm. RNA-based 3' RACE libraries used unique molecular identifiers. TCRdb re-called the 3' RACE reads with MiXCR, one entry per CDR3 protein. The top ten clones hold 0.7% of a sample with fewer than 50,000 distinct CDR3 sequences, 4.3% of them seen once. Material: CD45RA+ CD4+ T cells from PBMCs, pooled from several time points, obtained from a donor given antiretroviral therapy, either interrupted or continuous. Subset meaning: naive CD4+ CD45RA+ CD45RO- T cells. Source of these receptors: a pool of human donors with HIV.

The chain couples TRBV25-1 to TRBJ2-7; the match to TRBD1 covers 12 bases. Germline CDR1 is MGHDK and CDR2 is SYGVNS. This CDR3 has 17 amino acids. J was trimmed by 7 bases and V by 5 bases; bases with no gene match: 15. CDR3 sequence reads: CASSPAPGTGGSREQYF. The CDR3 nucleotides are TGTGCCAGCAGTCCCGCCCCGGGGACAGGGGGCTCTAGGGAGCAGTACTTC.

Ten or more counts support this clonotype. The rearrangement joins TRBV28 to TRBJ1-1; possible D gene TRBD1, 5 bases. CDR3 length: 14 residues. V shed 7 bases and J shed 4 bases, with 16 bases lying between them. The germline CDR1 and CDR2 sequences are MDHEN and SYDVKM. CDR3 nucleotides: TGTGCCAGCACCAGGGAAGTGGTACGCACTGAAGCTTTCTTT. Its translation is CASTREVVRTEAFF.

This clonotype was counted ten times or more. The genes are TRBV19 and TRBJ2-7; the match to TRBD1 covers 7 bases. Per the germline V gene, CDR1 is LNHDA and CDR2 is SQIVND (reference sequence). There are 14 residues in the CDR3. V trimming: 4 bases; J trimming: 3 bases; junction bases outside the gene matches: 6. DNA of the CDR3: TGTGCCAGTAGTAACTCGGACAGGAACTACGAGCAGTACTTC. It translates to CASSNSDRNYEQYF.

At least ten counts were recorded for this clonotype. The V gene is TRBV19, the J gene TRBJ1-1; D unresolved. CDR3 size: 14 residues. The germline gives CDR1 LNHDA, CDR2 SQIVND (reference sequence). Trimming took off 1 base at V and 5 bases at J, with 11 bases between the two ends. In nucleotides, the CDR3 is TGTGCCAGTAGTATAGGAGGCGCGCTGACTGAAGCTTTCTTT. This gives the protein CASSIGGALTEAFF.

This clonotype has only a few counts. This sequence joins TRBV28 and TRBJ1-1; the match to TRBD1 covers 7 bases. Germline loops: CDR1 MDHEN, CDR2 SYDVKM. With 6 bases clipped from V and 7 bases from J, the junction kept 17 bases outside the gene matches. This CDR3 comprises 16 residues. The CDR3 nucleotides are TGTGCCAGCAGACCCACAGGGGCCCCAATTTTTTATGAAGCTTTCTTT. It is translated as CASRPTGAPIFYEAFF.

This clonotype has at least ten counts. The CDR3: CASSLDRQAMGELFF. CDR3 DNA: TGTGCCAGCAGCTTGGACCGACAGGCTATGGGGGAGCTGTTTTTT. The chain joins TRBV5-5 to TRBJ2-2; the D gene is possibly TRBD1 (6 bases). V was shortened by 0 bases and J by 8 bases, with 14 bases between the two germline ends. Germline V lookup: CDR1 SGHKS, CDR2 YYEKEE (reference sequence). The length of the CDR3 is 15 residues.

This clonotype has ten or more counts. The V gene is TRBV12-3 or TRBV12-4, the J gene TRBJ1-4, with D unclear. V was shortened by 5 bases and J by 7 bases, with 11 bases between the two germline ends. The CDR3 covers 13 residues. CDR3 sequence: CASSRMGSEKLFF. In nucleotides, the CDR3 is TGTGCCAGCAGTCGAATGGGGAGTGAAAAACTGTTTTTT.

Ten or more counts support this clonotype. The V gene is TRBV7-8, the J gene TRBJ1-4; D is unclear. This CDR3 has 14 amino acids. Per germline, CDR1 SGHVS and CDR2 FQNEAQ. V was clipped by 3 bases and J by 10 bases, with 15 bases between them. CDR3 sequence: CASSFKRAVGKLFF. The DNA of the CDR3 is TGTGCCAGCAGCTTCAAAAGGGCGGTTGGAAAACTGTTTTTT. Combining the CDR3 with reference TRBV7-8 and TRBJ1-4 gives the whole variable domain GAGVSQSPRYKVAKRGQDVALRCDPISGHVSLFWYQQALGQGPEFLTYFQNEAQLDKSGLPSDRFFAERPEGSVSTLKIQRTQQEDSAVYLCASSFKRAVGKLFFGSGTQLSVL.

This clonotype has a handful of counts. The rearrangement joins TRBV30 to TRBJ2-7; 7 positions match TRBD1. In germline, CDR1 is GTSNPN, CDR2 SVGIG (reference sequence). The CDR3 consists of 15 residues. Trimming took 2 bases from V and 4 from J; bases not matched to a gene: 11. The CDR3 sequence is CAWSPRLDRVYEQYF. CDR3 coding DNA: TGTGCCTGGAGTCCAAGGCTTGACAGGGTTTACGAGCAGTACTTC.

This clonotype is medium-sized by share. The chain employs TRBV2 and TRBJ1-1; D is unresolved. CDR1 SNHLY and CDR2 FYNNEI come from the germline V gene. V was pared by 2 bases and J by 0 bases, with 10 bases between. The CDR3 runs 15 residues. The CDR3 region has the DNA TGTGCCAGCAGTGAATCTGGGAGCATGAACACTGAAGCTTTCTTT. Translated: CASSESGSMNTEAFF.

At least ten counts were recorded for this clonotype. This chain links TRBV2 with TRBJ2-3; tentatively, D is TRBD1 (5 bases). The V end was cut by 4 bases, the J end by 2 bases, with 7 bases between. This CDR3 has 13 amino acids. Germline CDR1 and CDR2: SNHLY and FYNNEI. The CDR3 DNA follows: TGTGCCAGCAGTGGACAGATCACAGATACGCAGTATTTT. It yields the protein CASSGQITDTQYF. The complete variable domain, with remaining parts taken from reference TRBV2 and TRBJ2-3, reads EPEVTQTPSHQVTQMGQEVILRCVPISNHLYFYWYRQILGQKVEFLVSFYNNEISEKSEIFDDQFSVERPDGSNFTLKIRSTKLEDSAMYFCASSGQITDTQYFGPGTRLTVL.

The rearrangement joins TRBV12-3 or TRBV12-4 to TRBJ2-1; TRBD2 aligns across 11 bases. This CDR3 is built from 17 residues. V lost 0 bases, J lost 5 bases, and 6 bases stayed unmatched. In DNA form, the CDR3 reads TGTGCCAGCAGTTTAGCTCGGGGACTAGCGGTTGACAATGAGCAGTTCTTC. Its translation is CASSLARGLAVDNEQFF.

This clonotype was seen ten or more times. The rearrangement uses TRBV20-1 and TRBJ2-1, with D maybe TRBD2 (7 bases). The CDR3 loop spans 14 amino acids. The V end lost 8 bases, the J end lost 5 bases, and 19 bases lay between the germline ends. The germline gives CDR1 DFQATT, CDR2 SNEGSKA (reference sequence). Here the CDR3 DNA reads TGCAGTACTGCTGACGGGGGGCCCCACAATGAGCAGTTCTTC. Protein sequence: CSTADGGPHNEQFF.

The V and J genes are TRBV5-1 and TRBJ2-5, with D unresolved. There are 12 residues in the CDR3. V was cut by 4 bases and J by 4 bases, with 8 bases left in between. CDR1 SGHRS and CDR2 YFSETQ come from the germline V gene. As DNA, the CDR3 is TGCGCCAGCAGCGGGGTGAGAGAGACCCAGTACTTC. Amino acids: CASSGVRETQYF. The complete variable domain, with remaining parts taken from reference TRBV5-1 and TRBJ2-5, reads KAGVTQTPRYLIKTRGQQVTLSCSPISGHRSVSWYQQTPGQGLQFLFEYFSETQRNKGNFPGRFSGRQFSNSRSEMNVSTLELGDSALYLCASSGVRETQYFGPGTRLLVL.

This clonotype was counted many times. CDR3 amino acids: CASSLGAGGTYGYTF. The CDR3 DNA is TGTGCCAGCAGCCTTGGGGCAGGAGGCACCTATGGCTACACCTTC. The chain links TRBV11-2 to TRBJ1-2, with a tentative D call TRBD1 (5 bases). Trimming left V 5 bases short and J 4 bases short, with 17 bases between. Germline V CDR1 and CDR2: SGHAT, FQNNGV. The CDR3 is made up of 15 amino acids.

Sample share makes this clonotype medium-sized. Written as DNA, the CDR3 is TGCAGTGCTAGAAAGCTATTGGGAAGTGAGCCCCAGCATTTT. Its protein product is CSARKLLGSEPQHF. This chain links TRBV20-1 with TRBJ1-5; D uncertain. V gave up 2 bases and J gave up 8 bases, with 16 bases separating them. Germline CDR1 reads DFQATT; CDR2 reads SNEGSKA (reference sequence). The CDR3 length is 14 residues.

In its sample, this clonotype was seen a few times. CDR3 DNA sequence: TGTGCCAGCGGAGGGCCCCCGGCCCCCTACGAGCAGTACTTC. Its translation is CASGGPPAPYEQYF. This chain uses TRBV12-3 or TRBV12-4 with TRBJ2-7; a possible D gene is TRBD2 (6 bases). This CDR3 comprises 14 residues. V dropped 8 bases and J dropped 2 bases, with 16 bases sitting between them.

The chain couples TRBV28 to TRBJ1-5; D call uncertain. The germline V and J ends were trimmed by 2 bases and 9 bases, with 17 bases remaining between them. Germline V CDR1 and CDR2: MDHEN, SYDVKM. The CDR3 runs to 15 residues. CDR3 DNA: TGTGCCAGCAGTTTAGGTAGCACGGGTGGAGGGCCCCAGCATTTT. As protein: CASSLGSTGGGPQHF. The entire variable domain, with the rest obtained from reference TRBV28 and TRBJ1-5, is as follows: DVKVTQSSRYLVKRTGEKVFLECVQDMDHENMFWYRQDPGLGLRLIYFSYDVKMKEKGDIPEGYSVSREKKERFSLILESASTNQTSMYLCASSLGSTGGGPQHFGDGTRLSIL.

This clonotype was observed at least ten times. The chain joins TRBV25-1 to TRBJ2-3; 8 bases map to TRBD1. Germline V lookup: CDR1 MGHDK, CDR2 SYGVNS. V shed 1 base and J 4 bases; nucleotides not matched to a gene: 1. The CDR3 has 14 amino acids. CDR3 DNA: TGTGCCAGCAGTGAATCGGACAGGGCAGATACGCAGTATTTT. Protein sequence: CASSESDRADTQYF. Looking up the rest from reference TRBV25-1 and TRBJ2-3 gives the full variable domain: EADIYQTPRYLVIGTGKKITLECSQTMGHDKMYWYQQDPGMELHLIHYSYGVNSTEKGDLSSESTVSRIRTEHFPLTLESARPSHTSQYLCASSESDRADTQYFGPGTRLTVL.

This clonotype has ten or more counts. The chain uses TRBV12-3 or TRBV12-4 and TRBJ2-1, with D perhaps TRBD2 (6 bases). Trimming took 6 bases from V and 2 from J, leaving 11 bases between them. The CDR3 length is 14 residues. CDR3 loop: CASRRELTYNEQFF. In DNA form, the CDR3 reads TGTGCCAGCAGACGGGAGTTAACCTACAATGAGCAGTTCTTC.

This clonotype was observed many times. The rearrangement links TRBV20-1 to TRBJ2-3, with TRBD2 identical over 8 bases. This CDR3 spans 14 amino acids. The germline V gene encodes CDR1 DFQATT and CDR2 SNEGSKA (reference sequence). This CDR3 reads CSRWRAGVTDTQYF. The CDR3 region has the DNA TGCAGCCGCTGGAGAGCGGGGGTTACAGATACGCAGTATTTT.

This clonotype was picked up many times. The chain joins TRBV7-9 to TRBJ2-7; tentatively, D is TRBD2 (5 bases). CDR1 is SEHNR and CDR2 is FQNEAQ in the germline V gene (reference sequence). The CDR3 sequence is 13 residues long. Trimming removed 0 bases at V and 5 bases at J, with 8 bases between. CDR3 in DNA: TGTGCCAGCAGCTTAGCGGGAGCGAACGAGCAGTACTTC. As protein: CASSLAGANEQYF.

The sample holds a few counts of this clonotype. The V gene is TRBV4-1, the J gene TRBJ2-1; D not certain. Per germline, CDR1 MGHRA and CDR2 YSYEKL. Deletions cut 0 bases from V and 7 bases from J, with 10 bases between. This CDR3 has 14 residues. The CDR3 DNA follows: TGCGCCAGCAGCCAAGATCCCGACGGAAATGAGCAGTTCTTC. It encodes CASSQDPDGNEQFF.

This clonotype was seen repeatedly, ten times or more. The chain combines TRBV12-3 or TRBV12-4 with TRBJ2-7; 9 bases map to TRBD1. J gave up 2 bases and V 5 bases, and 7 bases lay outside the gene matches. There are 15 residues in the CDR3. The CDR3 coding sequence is TGTGCCAGCAGTCACAGGGGGCGGGGGACCTACGAGCAGTACTTC. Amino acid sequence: CASSHRGRGTYEQYF.

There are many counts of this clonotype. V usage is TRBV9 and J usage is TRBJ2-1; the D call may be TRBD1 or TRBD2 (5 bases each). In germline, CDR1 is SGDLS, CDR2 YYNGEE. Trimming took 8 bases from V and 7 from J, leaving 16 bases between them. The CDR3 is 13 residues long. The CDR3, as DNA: TGTGCCAGTAGACGAGGGGCTGAGAATGAGCAGTTCTTC. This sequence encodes CASRRGAENEQFF.

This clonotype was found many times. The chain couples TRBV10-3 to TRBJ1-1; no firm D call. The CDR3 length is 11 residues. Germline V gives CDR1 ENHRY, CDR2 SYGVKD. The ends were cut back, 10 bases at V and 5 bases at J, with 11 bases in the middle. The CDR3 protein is CATGQRTEAFF. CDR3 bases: TGTGCCACCGGTCAGCGAACTGAAGCTTTCTTT.

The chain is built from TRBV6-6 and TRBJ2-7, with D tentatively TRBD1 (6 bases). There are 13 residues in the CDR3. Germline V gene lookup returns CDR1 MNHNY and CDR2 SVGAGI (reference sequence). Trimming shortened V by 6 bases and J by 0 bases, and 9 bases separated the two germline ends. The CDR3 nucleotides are TGTGCCAGCAGCCAGGGGAGCTCCTACGAGCAGTACTTC. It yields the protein CASSQGSSYEQYF.